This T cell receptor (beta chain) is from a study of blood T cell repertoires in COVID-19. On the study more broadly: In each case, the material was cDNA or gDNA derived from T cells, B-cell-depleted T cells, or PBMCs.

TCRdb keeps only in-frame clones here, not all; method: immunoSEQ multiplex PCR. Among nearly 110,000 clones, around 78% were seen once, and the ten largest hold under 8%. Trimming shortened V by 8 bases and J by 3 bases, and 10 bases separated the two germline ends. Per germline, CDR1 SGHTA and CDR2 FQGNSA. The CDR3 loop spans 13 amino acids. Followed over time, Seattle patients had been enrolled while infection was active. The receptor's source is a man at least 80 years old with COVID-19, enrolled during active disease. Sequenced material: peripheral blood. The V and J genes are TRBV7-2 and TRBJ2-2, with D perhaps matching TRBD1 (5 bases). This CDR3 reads CASFQGDTGELFF. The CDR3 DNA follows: TGTGCCAGCTTTCAAGGGGACACCGGGGAGCTGTTTTTT.